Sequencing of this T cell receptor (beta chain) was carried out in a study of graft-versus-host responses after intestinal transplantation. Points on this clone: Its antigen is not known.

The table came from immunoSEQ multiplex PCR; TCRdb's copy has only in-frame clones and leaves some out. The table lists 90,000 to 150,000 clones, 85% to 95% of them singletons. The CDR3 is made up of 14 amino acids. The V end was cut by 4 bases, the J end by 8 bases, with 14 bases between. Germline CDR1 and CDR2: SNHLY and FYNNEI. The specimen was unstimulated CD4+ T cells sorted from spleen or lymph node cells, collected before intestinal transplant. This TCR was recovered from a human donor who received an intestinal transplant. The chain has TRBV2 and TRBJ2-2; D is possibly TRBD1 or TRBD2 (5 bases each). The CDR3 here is CASSVDLGVGELFF. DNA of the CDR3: TGTGCCAGCAGTGTAGATCTGGGGGTGGGGGAGCTGTTTTTT. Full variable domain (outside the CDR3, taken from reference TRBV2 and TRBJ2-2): EPEVTQTPSHQVTQMGQEVILRCVPISNHLYFYWYRQILGQKVEFLVSFYNNEISEKSEIFDDQFSVERPDGSNFTLKIRSTKLEDSAMYFCASSVDLGVGELFFGEGSRLTVL.